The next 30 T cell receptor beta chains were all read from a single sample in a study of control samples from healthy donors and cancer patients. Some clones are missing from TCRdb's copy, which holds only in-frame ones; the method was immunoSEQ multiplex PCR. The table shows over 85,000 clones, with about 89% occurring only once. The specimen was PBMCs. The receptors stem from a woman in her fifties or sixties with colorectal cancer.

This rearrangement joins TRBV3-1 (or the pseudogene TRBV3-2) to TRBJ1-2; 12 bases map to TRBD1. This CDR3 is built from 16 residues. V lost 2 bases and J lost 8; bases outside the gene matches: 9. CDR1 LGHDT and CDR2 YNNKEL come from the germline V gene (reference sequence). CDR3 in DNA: TGTGCCAGCAGCCAACGGGACAGGGGGCCCCAGGGCGGCTACACCTTC. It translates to CASSQRDRGPQGGYTF.

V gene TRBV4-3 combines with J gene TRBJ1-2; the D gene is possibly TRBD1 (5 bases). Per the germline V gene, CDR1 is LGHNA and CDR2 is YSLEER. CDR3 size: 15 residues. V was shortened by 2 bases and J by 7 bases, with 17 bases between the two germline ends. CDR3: CASSQPDQGGGGYTF. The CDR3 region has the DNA TGCGCCAGCAGCCAACCGGACCAGGGAGGAGGTGGCTACACCTTC.

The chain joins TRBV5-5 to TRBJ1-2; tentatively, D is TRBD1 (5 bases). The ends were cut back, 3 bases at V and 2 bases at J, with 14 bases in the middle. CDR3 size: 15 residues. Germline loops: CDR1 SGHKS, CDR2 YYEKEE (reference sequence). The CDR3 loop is CASSSHLTENYGYTF. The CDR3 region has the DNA TGTGCCAGCAGCTCACATCTGACAGAAAACTATGGCTACACCTTC.

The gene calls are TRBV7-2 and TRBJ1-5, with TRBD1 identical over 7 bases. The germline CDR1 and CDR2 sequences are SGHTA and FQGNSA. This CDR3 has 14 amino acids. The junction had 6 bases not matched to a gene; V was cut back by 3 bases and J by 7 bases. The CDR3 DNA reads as TGTGCCAGCAGCTTCGGACAGGTCGGACAGCCCCAGCATTTT. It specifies CASSFGQVGQPQHF.

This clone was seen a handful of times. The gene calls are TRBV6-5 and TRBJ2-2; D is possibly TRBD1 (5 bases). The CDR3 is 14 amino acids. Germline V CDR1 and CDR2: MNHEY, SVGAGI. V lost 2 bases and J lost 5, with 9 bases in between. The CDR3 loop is CASSYDSGTGELFF. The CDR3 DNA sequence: TGTGCCAGCAGTTACGACAGTGGAACCGGGGAGCTGTTTTTT.

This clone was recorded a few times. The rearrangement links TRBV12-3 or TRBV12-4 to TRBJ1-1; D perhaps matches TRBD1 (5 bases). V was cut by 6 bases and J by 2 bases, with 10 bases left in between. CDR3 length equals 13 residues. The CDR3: CASREQVNTEAFF. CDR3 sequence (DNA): TGTGCCAGCAGGGAACAGGTAAACACTGAAGCTTTCTTT.

This CDR3 reads CASSYYGGSSYNEQFF. The CDR3 coding sequence is TGTGCCAGCAGTTACTATGGAGGGAGCTCCTACAATGAGCAGTTCTTC. The genes are TRBV6-2 or TRBV6-3 and TRBJ2-1; TRBD2 might be the D (6 bases). The CDR3 has 16 amino acids. Germline CDR1 and CDR2: MNHEY and SVGEGT. Trimming removed 1 base at V and 0 bases at J, with 10 bases between.

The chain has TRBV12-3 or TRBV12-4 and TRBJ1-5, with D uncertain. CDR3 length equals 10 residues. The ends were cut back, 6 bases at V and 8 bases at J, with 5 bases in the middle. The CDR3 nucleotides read TGTGCCAGCAGACCCAAGCCCCAGCATTTT. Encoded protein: CASRPKPQHF.

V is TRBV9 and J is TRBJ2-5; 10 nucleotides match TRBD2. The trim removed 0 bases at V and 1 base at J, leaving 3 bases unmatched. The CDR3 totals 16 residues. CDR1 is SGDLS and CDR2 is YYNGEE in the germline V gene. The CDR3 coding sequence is TGTGCCAGCAGCGTAGGAATAGCGGGGGGCCAAGAGACCCAGTACTTC. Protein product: CASSVGIAGGQETQYF.

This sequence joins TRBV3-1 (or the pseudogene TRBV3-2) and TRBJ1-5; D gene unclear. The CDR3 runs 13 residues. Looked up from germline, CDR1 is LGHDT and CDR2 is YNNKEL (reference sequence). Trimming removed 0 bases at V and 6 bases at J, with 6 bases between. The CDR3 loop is CASSQDGRQPQHF. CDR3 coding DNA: TGTGCCAGCAGCCAAGACGGACGTCAGCCCCAGCATTTT.

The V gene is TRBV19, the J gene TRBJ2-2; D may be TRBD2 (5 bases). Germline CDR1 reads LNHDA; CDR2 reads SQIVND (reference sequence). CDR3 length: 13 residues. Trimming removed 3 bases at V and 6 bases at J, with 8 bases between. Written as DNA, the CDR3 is TGTGCCAGTAGTATCGGGGTATCCGGGGAGCTGTTTTTT. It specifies CASSIGVSGELFF.

The CDR3 is CASTPSLSADSPLHF. The CDR3, as DNA: TGTGCCAGCACCCCGAGCTTAAGTGCGGATTCACCCCTCCACTTT. The J gene is TRBJ1-6, the V gene TRBV6-2 or TRBV6-3; D unresolved. V lost 7 bases and J 8 bases, leaving 18 bases between the germline ends. CDR1 is MNHEY, CDR2 SVGEGT, per germline. CDR3 length: 15 amino acids.

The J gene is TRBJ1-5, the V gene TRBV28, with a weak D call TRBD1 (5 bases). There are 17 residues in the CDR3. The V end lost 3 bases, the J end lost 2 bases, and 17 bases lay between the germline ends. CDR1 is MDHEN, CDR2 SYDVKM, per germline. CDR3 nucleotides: TGTGCCAGCAGTTTGGCCCTAAGTGGAGGGGGCAATCAGCCCCAGCATTTT. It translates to CASSLALSGGGNQPQHF.

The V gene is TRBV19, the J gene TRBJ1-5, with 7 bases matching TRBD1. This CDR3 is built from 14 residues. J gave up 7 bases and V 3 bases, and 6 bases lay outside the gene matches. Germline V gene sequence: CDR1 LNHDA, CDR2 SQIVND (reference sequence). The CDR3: CASSIEGADQPQHF. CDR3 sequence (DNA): TGTGCCAGTAGTATTGAGGGGGCAGACCAGCCCCAGCATTTT.

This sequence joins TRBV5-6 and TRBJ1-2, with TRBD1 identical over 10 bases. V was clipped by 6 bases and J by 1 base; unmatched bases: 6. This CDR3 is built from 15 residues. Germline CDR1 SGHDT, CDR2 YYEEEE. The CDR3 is CASNMRDRGNYGYTF. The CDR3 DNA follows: TGTGCCAGCAACATGCGGGACAGGGGTAACTATGGCTACACCTTC.

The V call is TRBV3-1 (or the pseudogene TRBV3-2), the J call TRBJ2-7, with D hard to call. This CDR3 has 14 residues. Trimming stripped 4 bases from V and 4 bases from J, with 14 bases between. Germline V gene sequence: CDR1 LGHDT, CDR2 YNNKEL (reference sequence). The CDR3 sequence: CASSRTDKPYEQYV. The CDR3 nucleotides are TGTGCCAGCAGCCGTACAGACAAACCTTACGAGCAGTACGTC.

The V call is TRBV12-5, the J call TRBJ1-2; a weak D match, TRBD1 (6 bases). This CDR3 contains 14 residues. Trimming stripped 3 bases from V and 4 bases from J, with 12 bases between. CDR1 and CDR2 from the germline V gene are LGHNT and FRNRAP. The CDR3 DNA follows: TGTGCTAGTGGTTTAGGGGGGCCGGGCTATGGCTACACCTTC. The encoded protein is CASGLGGPGYGYTF. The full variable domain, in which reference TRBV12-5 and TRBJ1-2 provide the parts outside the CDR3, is DARVTQTPRHKVTEMGQEVTMRCQPILGHNTVFWYRQTMMQGLELLAYFRNRAPLDDSGMPKDRFSAEMPDATLATLKIQPSEPRDSAVYFCASGLGGPGYGYTFGSGTRLTVV.

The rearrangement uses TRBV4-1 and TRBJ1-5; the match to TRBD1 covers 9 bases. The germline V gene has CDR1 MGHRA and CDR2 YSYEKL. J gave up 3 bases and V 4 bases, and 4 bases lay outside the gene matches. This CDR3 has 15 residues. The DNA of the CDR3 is TGCGCCAGCAGCCCCGGACAGGGGCCCAATCAGCCCCAGCATTTT. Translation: CASSPGQGPNQPQHF.

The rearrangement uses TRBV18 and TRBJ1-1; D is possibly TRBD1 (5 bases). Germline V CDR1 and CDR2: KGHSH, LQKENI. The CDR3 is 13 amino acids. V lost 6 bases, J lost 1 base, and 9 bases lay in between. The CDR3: CASSPTGNTEAFF. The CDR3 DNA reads TGTGCCAGCTCGCCTACAGGGAACACTGAAGCTTTCTTT.

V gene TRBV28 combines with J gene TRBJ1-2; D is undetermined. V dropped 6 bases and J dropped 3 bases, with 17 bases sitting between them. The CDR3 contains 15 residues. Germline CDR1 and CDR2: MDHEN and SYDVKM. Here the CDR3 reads CASSRPGAAYYGYTF. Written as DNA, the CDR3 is TGTGCCAGCAGCCGCCCGGGTGCAGCGTACTATGGCTACACCTTC.

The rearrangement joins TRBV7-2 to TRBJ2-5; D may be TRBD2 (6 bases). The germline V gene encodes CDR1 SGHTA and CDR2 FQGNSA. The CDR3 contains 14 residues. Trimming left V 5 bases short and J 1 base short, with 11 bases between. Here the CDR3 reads CASSVRDFQETQYF. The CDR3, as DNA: TGTGCCAGCAGCGTACGGGACTTCCAAGAGACCCAGTACTTC.

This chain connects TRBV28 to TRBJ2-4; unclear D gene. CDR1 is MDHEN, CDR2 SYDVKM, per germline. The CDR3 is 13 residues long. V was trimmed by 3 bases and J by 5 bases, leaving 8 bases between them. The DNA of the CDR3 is TGTGCCAGCAGTTTGGGGATAGAAAACATTCAGTACTTC. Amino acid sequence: CASSLGIENIQYF.

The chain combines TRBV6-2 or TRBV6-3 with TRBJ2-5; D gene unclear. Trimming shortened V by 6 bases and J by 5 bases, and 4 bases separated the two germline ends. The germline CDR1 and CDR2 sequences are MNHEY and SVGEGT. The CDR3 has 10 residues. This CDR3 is CASSRETQYF. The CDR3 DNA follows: TGTGCCAGCAGCAGGGAGACCCAGTACTTC.

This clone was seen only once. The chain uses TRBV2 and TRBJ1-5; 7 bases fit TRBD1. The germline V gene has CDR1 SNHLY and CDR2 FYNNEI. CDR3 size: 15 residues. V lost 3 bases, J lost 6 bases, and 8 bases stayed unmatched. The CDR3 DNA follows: TGTGCCAGCAGTGATCAGGGACAGATATTTCAGCCCCAGCATTTT. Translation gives CASSDQGQIFQPQHF. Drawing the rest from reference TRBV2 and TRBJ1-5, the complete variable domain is EPEVTQTPSHQVTQMGQEVILRCVPISNHLYFYWYRQILGQKVEFLVSFYNNEISEKSEIFDDQFSVERPDGSNFTLKIRSTKLEDSAMYFCASSDQGQIFQPQHFGDGTRLSIL.

CDR3: CASSVGTQLNYGYTF. The CDR3 bases are TGTGCCAGCAGCGTCGGGACACAACTTAACTATGGCTACACCTTC. V is TRBV9 and J is TRBJ1-2; D is perhaps TRBD1 (6 bases). There are 15 residues in the CDR3. The germline V and J ends were trimmed by 2 bases and 1 base, with 12 bases remaining between them. The V gene's germline CDR1 is SGDLS and CDR2 YYNGEE.

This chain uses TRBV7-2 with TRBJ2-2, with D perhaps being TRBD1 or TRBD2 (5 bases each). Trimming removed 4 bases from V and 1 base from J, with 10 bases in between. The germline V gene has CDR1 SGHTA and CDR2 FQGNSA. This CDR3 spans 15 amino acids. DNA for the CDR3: TGTGCCAGCAGCTCGGGACCGCAGAACACCGGGGAGCTGTTTTTT. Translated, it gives CASSSGPQNTGELFF.

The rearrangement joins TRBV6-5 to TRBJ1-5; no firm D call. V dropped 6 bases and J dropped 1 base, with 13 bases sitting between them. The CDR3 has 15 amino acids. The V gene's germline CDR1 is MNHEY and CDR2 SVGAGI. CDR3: CASRREGRSNQPQHF. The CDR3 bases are TGTGCCAGCAGGAGGGAAGGGAGAAGCAATCAGCCCCAGCATTTT.

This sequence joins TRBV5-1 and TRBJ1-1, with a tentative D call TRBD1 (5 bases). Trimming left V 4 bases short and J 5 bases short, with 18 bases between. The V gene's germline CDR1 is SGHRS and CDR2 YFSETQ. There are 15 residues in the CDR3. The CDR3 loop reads CASSPRASGGTEAFF. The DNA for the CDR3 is TGCGCCAGCAGCCCAAGGGCTAGTGGGGGAACTGAAGCTTTCTTT.

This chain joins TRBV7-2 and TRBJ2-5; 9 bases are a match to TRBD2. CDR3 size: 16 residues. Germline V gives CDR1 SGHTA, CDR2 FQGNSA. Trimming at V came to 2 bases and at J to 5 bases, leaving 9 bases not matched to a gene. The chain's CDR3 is CASSLRGLAERETQYF. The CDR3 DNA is TGTGCCAGCAGCTTAAGGGGACTAGCCGAAAGGGAGACCCAGTACTTC.

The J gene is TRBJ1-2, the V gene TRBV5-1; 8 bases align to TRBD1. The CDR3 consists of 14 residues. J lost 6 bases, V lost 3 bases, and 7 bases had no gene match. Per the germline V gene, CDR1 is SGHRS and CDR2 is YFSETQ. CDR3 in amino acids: CASSYGQGLDGYTF. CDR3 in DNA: TGCGCCAGCAGCTACGGACAGGGCCTCGATGGCTACACCTTC. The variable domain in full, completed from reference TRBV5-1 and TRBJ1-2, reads KAGVTQTPRYLIKTRGQQVTLSCSPISGHRSVSWYQQTPGQGLQFLFEYFSETQRNKGNFPGRFSGRQFSNSRSEMNVSTLELGDSALYLCASSYGQGLDGYTFGSGTRLTVV.